This T cell receptor beta chain was sequenced for a study of cytomegalovirus exposure and HLA in healthy donors. Clones were read by immunoSEQ multiplex PCR, and TCRdb kept only the in-frame ones, dropping some. The table shows around 130,000 clones, with about 90% occurring only once. This CDR3 has 14 residues. In germline, CDR1 is SGHTA, CDR2 FQGNSA. Trimming cost V 4 bases and J 1 base; bases outside gene matches: 1. The specimen sequenced was PBMCs. The V gene is TRBV7-2, the J gene TRBJ1-5; 7 bases agree with TRBD1. The source of this sequence is a man aged 30 to 39 in good health and CMV-seronegative. Here the CDR3 DNA reads TGTGCCAGCAGCTCGGGACAGAGCAATCAGCCCCAGCATTTT. Its protein product is CASSSGQSNQPQHF.